This TCR beta chain derives from a study of a mutant IDH1 vaccine in newly diagnosed glioma. The overall study: The earlier regimen, radiotherapy, temozolomide, or both, was most often both.

Time point in this sample: baseline, week 1 (first vaccination visit). Treatment specified: pre-vaccination baseline after standard-of-care therapy. Generated by immunoSEQ multiplex PCR, the TCRdb table keeps only in-frame clones and is missing some. The sample includes 65,000 to 70,000 clones, around 83% of them seen just once. Germline loops: CDR1 MNHEY, CDR2 SMNVEV (reference sequence). The CDR3 extends over 14 amino acids. With 6 bases removed from V and 0 bases from J, the gap between germline ends came to 6 bases. V usage is TRBV27 and J usage is TRBJ2-6; D gene ambiguous. The sequencing used peripheral blood mononuclear cells (PBMCs), collected from a glioma patient treated with radiotherapy, temozolomide or both. This receptor was obtained from a woman between 18 and 30 years old with glioma. Some clones in this sample may be carry-over from other donors' samples. This CDR3 reads CASRRNSGANVLTF. The CDR3 nucleotides are TGTGCCAGCAGAAGAAACTCTGGGGCCAACGTCCTGACTTTC. Full variable domain (outside the CDR3, taken from reference TRBV27 and TRBJ2-6): EAQVTQNPRYLITVTGKKLTVTCSQNMNHEYMSWYRQDPGLGLRQIYYSMNVEVTDKGDVPEGYKVSRKEKRNFPLILESPSPNQTSLYFCASRRNSGANVLTFGAGSRLTVL.